These T cell receptor beta chains were read from a single sample in a study of cytomegalovirus exposure and HLA in healthy donors. Clones were read by immunoSEQ multiplex PCR, and TCRdb kept only the in-frame ones, dropping some. The table has 90,000 or so clones, about 69% seen once. Sequencing used PBMCs. These receptors originate from a woman in her late teens or twenties in good health and CMV-seropositive. Both conserved end residues are part of each CDR3. A D gene is named only where the DNA matches it firmly. Size is stated for part of the rows, as once, few or many counts, or as a class when the clone is expanded.

abundance: -
v_gene: TRBV10-3
j_gene: TRBJ1-6
d_gene: -
CDR3aa: CAISELRESNSPLHF
CDR3nt: TGTGCCATCAGTGAGTTACGGGAGTCGAATTCACCCCTCCACTTT

abundance: -
v_gene: TRBV6-1
j_gene: TRBJ1-2
d_gene: -
CDR3aa: CASRWATNYGYTF
CDR3nt: TGTGCCAGTCGTTGGGCCACAAACTATGGCTACACCTTC

abundance: once
v_gene: TRBV5-4
j_gene: TRBJ2-7
d_gene: TRBD2
CDR3aa: CASSPTSGSFHEQYF
CDR3nt: TGTGCCAGCAGCCCTACTAGCGGGAGTTTCCACGAGCAGTACTTC

abundance: -
v_gene: TRBV4-2
j_gene: TRBJ2-7
d_gene: -
CDR3aa: CASSQDASNGEQYF
CDR3nt: TGTGCCAGCAGCCAAGATGCTAGCAACGGCGAGCAGTACTTC

abundance: -
v_gene: TRBV4-2
j_gene: TRBJ2-2
d_gene: -
CDR3aa: CASSQDYGRGELFF
CDR3nt: TGTGCCAGCAGCCAAGATTACGGGAGAGGGGAGCTGTTTTTT

abundance: -
v_gene: TRBV7-6
j_gene: TRBJ2-5
d_gene: TRBD1
CDR3aa: CASRGDREDETQYF
CDR3nt: TGTGCCAGCAGAGGGGACAGGGAGGATGAGACCCAGTACTTC

abundance: few
v_gene: TRBV15
j_gene: TRBJ1-1
d_gene: -
CDR3aa: CATSRDGGEEAFF
CDR3nt: TGTGCCACCAGCAGAGATGGCGGGGAGGAAGCTTTCTTT

abundance: -
v_gene: TRBV27
j_gene: TRBJ1-3
d_gene: -
CDR3aa: CASKSAAGNTIYF
CDR3nt: TGTGCCAGCAAGTCCGCGGCTGGAAACACCATATATTTT

abundance: -
v_gene: TRBV9
j_gene: TRBJ2-1
d_gene: -
CDR3aa: CASSVDAADNEQFF
CDR3nt: TGTGCCAGCAGCGTAGACGCAGCGGACAATGAGCAGTTCTTC

abundance: -
v_gene: TRBV5-1
j_gene: TRBJ1-5
d_gene: TRBD1
CDR3aa: CASSLQGGGQPQHF
CDR3nt: TGCGCCAGCAGCTTACAGGGGGGAGGCCAGCCCCAGCATTTT

abundance: few
v_gene: TRBV6-5
j_gene: TRBJ2-1
d_gene: TRBD2
CDR3aa: CASRKGLLHDEQFF
CDR3nt: TGTGCCAGCAGGAAGGGACTACTACACGATGAGCAGTTCTTC

abundance: -
v_gene: TRBV28
j_gene: TRBJ2-1
d_gene: TRBD2
CDR3aa: CASSSHMGLGAYNEQFF
CDR3nt: TGTGCCAGCAGTTCCCATATGGGACTAGGGGCCTACAATGAGCAGTTCTTC

abundance: -
v_gene: TRBV9
j_gene: TRBJ1-3
d_gene: -
CDR3aa: CASSESPSGGPQNTIYF
CDR3nt: TGTGCCAGCAGCGAAAGTCCATCCGGGGGGCCACAGAACACCATATATTTT

abundance: -
v_gene: TRBV4-3
j_gene: TRBJ2-2
d_gene: -
CDR3aa: CASSLEGGTTGELFF
CDR3nt: TGCGCCAGCAGTCTGGAGGGAGGTACCACCGGGGAGCTGTTTTTT

abundance: -
v_gene: TRBV5-6
j_gene: TRBJ1-4
d_gene: TRBD1
CDR3aa: CASSSSTGAEKLFF
CDR3nt: TGTGCCAGCAGCTCTTCGACAGGGGCTGAAAAACTGTTTTTT

abundance: -
v_gene: TRBV11-1
j_gene: TRBJ1-1
d_gene: TRBD1
CDR3aa: CASSPYGTGVEAFF
CDR3nt: TGTGCCAGCAGCCCCTACGGGACAGGGGTTGAAGCTTTCTTT

abundance: -
v_gene: TRBV30
j_gene: TRBJ2-7
d_gene: -
CDR3aa: CAWSGRGYYEQYF
CDR3nt: TGTGCCTGGAGCGGGAGAGGATACTACGAGCAGTACTTC

abundance: -
v_gene: TRBV7-2
j_gene: TRBJ2-3
d_gene: TRBD1
CDR3aa: CASSRQGPDTQYF
CDR3nt: TGTGCCAGCAGCCGACAGGGGCCCGATACGCAGTATTTT

abundance: -
v_gene: TRBV7-2
j_gene: TRBJ1-1
d_gene: -
CDR3aa: CASSPAGSRFAFF
CDR3nt: TGTGCCAGCAGCCCCGCCGGGAGCAGATTCGCTTTCTTT

abundance: -
v_gene: TRBV7-2
j_gene: TRBJ2-7
d_gene: TRBD2
CDR3aa: CASSLGTTRYEQYF
CDR3nt: TGTGCCAGCAGCTTGGGGACTACACGCTACGAGCAGTACTTC

abundance: -
v_gene: TRBV7-4
j_gene: TRBJ1-5
d_gene: -
CDR3aa: CASSFFVSQHF
CDR3nt: TGTGCCAGCAGCTTCTTCGTATCCCAGCATTTT

abundance: -
v_gene: TRBV29-1
j_gene: TRBJ2-4
d_gene: TRBD1
CDR3aa: CSATRTGKNIQYF
CDR3nt: TGCAGCGCGACCCGGACAGGCAAAAACATTCAGTACTTC

abundance: -
v_gene: TRBV9
j_gene: TRBJ2-2
d_gene: TRBD2
CDR3aa: CASSVGGRGPNTGELFF
CDR3nt: TGTGCCAGCAGCGTAGGCGGGAGGGGCCCGAACACCGGGGAGCTGTTTTTT

abundance: -
v_gene: TRBV2
j_gene: TRBJ1-2
d_gene: -
CDR3aa: CASSTVPLDGYTF
CDR3nt: TGTGCCAGCAGTACAGTGCCTCTTGATGGCTACACCTTC

abundance: hyperexpanded
v_gene: TRBV4-3
j_gene: TRBJ2-7
d_gene: -
CDR3aa: CASSQGGTPGDEQYF
CDR3nt: TGCGCCAGCAGCCAAGGTGGGACACCGGGCGACGAGCAGTACTTC

abundance: -
v_gene: TRBV15
j_gene: TRBJ2-4
d_gene: -
CDR3aa: CATSREGNIQYF
CDR3nt: TGTGCCACCAGCAGGGAGGGGAACATTCAGTACTTC

abundance: few
v_gene: TRBV20-1
j_gene: TRBJ2-7
d_gene: -
CDR3aa: CSASTRGEQYF
CDR3nt: TGCAGTGCTAGTACCAGGGGCGAGCAGTACTTC

abundance: -
v_gene: TRBV7-8
j_gene: TRBJ1-6
d_gene: -
CDR3aa: CASSLASGGSYNSPLHF
CDR3nt: TGTGCCAGCAGCTTAGCATCGGGGGGATCCTATAATTCACCCCTCCACTTT

abundance: -
v_gene: TRBV4-3
j_gene: TRBJ2-7
d_gene: -
CDR3aa: CASSQTRGGRGQYF
CDR3nt: TGCGCCAGCAGCCAGACTAGGGGGGGACGAGGGCAGTACTTC

abundance: -
v_gene: TRBV29-1
j_gene: TRBJ1-1
d_gene: -
CDR3aa: CSVVWYKESRGTEAFF
CDR3nt: TGCAGCGTTGTGTGGTACAAGGAGAGCCGAGGCACTGAAGCTTTCTTT

abundance: -
v_gene: TRBV18
j_gene: TRBJ1-2
d_gene: TRBD1
CDR3aa: CASSAGQGPYGYTF
CDR3nt: TGTGCCAGCTCAGCCGGACAGGGCCCCTATGGCTACACCTTC

abundance: -
v_gene: TRBV5-6
j_gene: TRBJ1-1
d_gene: -
CDR3aa: CASSLVRVGTEAFF
CDR3nt: TGTGCCAGCAGCTTGGTGAGGGTTGGGACTGAAGCTTTCTTT

abundance: -
v_gene: TRBV27
j_gene: TRBJ2-1
d_gene: TRBD2
CDR3aa: CASGPGGPREQFF
CDR3nt: TGTGCCAGCGGACCGGGAGGGCCACGTGAGCAGTTCTTC

abundance: -
v_gene: TRBV5-1
j_gene: TRBJ2-3
d_gene: -
CDR3aa: CASSFRGGEGDTQYF
CDR3nt: TGCGCCAGCAGCTTTCGAGGGGGGGAAGGAGATACGCAGTATTTT

abundance: -
v_gene: TRBV7-2
j_gene: TRBJ2-7
d_gene: -
CDR3aa: CASSLEAGTPYEQYF
CDR3nt: TGTGCCAGCAGCTTAGAGGCGGGGACCCCCTACGAGCAGTACTTC

abundance: few
v_gene: TRBV7-9
j_gene: TRBJ2-6
d_gene: TRBD2
CDR3aa: CASSQTSGTGANVLTF
CDR3nt: TGTGCCAGCAGCCAAACTAGCGGGACTGGGGCCAACGTCCTGACTTTC

abundance: -
v_gene: TRBV11-2
j_gene: TRBJ2-3
d_gene: TRBD1
CDR3aa: CASSPGTGNTDTQYF
CDR3nt: TGTGCCAGCAGCCCCGGGACAGGGAACACAGATACGCAGTATTTT

abundance: -
v_gene: TRBV27
j_gene: TRBJ2-2
d_gene: TRBD1
CDR3aa: CASMGTAAGELFF
CDR3nt: TGTGCCAGCATGGGGACAGCGGCCGGGGAGCTGTTTTTT

abundance: -
v_gene: TRBV7-2
j_gene: TRBJ1-5
d_gene: -
CDR3aa: CASSPSENQPQHF
CDR3nt: TGTGCCAGCAGCCCAAGTGAGAATCAGCCCCAGCATTTT

abundance: -
v_gene: TRBV5-4
j_gene: TRBJ2-1
d_gene: TRBD1
CDR3aa: CASSFRQGARNEQFF
CDR3nt: TGTGCCAGCAGCTTCAGACAGGGGGCGAGGAATGAGCAGTTCTTC

abundance: -
v_gene: TRBV5-1
j_gene: TRBJ1-1
d_gene: TRBD1
CDR3aa: CASSPRGQGDTEAFF
CDR3nt: TGCGCCAGCAGCCCGCGGGGACAGGGTGACACTGAAGCTTTCTTT

abundance: -
v_gene: TRBV28
j_gene: TRBJ2-3
d_gene: TRBD2
CDR3aa: CASSLPGGEADTQYF
CDR3nt: TGTGCCAGCAGTTTACCGGGAGGGGAAGCAGATACGCAGTATTTT

abundance: -
v_gene: TRBV11-1
j_gene: TRBJ2-5
d_gene: -
CDR3aa: CASSFGGDRAGETQYF
CDR3nt: TGTGCCAGCAGCTTCGGGGGTGACAGGGCCGGAGAGACCCAGTACTTC

abundance: -
v_gene: TRBV2
j_gene: TRBJ1-3
d_gene: -
CDR3aa: CASSVGEGNTIYF
CDR3nt: TGTGCCAGCAGTGTCGGGGAAGGAAACACCATATATTTT

abundance: -
v_gene: TRBV28
j_gene: TRBJ2-7
d_gene: TRBD2
CDR3aa: CAPPGGRNYEQYF
CDR3nt: TGTGCCCCTCCTGGCGGGAGAAACTACGAGCAGTACTTC

abundance: -
v_gene: TRBV19
j_gene: TRBJ1-5
d_gene: -
CDR3aa: CASSIPGQGQPQHF
CDR3nt: TGTGCCAGTAGTATCCCCGGGCAGGGGCAGCCCCAGCATTTT

abundance: -
v_gene: TRBV7-2
j_gene: TRBJ2-1
d_gene: TRBD2
CDR3aa: CASSYGLAGGPLEQFF
CDR3nt: TGTGCCAGCAGCTATGGACTAGCGGGGGGGCCGCTAGAGCAGTTCTTC